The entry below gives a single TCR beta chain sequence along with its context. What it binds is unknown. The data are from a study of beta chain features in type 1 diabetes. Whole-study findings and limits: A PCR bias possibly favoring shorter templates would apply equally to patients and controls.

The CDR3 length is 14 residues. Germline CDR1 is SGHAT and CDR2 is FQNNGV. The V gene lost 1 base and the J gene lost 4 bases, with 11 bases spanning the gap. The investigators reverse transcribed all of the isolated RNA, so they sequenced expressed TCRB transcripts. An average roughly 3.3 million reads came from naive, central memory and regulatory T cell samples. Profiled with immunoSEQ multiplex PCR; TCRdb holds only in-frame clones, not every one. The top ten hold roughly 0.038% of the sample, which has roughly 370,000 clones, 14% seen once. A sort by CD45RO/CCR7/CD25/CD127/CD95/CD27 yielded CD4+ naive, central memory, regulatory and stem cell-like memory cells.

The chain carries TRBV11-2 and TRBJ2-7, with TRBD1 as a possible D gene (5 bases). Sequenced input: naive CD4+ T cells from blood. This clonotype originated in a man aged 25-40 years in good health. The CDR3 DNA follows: TGTGCCAGCAGCTTAGGGGCAGGGCAATACGAGCAGTACTTC. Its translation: CASSLGAGQYEQYF.